The next 6 T cell receptor beta chains were all read from a single sample in a study of blood T cell repertoires in COVID-19. Assay used: immunoSEQ multiplex PCR; TCRdb lists only in-frame clones, some missing. In the table there are about 220,000 clones, over 70% of which are singletons. The specimen was peripheral blood. The receptor source for this set is a woman between 45 and 60 years old with acute or convalescent COVID-19.

V gene TRBV29-1 combines with J gene TRBJ2-1; D gene uncertain. This CDR3 spans 12 amino acids. V lost 3 bases to trimming and J lost 6 bases, with 9 bases between them. Germline CDR1 is SQVTM and CDR2 is ANQGSEA. CDR3 DNA: TGCAGCGTTGACCGGTACCTCAATGAGCAGTTCTTC. Translated: CSVDRYLNEQFF.

In the case of this clone: Within the sample, other DNA sequences also encode this same CDR3. The chain is built from TRBV5-1 and TRBJ2-1; 9 nucleotides agree with TRBD1. CDR1 and CDR2 from the germline V gene are SGHRS and YFSETQ. CDR3 length: 15 amino acids. J lost 3 bases, V lost 0 bases, and 1 base had no gene match. The CDR3 sequence is CASSLGDRDYNEQFF. The CDR3 DNA reads TGCGCCAGCAGCTTGGGGGACAGGGACTACAATGAGCAGTTCTTC.

In its sample, this clone was seen once. The chain links TRBV3-1 (or the pseudogene TRBV3-2) to TRBJ2-5, with 9 nucleotides matching TRBD2. J lost 0 bases, V lost 3 bases, and 8 bases had no gene match. This CDR3 has 17 amino acids. Germline V gene data show CDR1 as LGHDT and CDR2 as YNNKEL (reference sequence). CDR3 bases: TGTGCCAGCAGCCACGCGGGGGGGTGGAACAACCAAGAGACCCAGTACTTC. Amino acid sequence: CASSHAGGWNNQETQYF.

V usage is TRBV7-9 and J usage is TRBJ2-5; maybe TRBD1 (5 bases). CDR1 and CDR2 from the germline V gene are SEHNR and FQNEAQ (reference sequence). The V and J ends lost 0 bases and 1 base respectively, with 9 bases between them. There are 15 residues in the CDR3. CDR3 coding DNA: TGTGCCAGCAGCTTAGCGGGGCAGATCCAAGAGACCCAGTACTTC. This gives the protein CASSLAGQIQETQYF.

This chain links TRBV18 with TRBJ2-3, with a tentative D call TRBD2 (6 bases). The CDR3 sequence is 15 residues long. The germline V and J ends were trimmed by 1 base and 4 bases, with 12 bases remaining between them. The germline V gene encodes CDR1 KGHSH and CDR2 LQKENI. The CDR3 sequence is CASSPQTSGSDTQYF. For the CDR3, the DNA is TGTGCCAGCTCACCACAGACTAGTGGATCAGATACGCAGTATTTT.

The V gene is TRBV7-2, the J gene TRBJ2-5, with TRBD1 matching 11 bases. V was clipped by 5 bases and J by 7 bases; unmatched bases: 12. The CDR3 is made up of 16 amino acids. The germline V gene encodes CDR1 SGHTA and CDR2 FQGNSA. The CDR3 DNA sequence: TGTGCCAGCAGCCTCAGAAGGGACAGGGGGAGAGGGACCCAGTACTTC. Its translation: CASSLRRDRGRGTQYF.